This T cell receptor beta chain was obtained from a study of cytomegalovirus exposure and HLA in healthy donors. Study-level findings and limits: Rare sequences made up most TCRs, while some public TCRs were found in many donors. Cytomegalovirus association was assigned to about 180 TCR beta chains. Per published reports, the classifier diagnosed cytomegalovirus status with high specificity and sensitivity. In vitro testing confirmed a few CMV-associated chains as specific for CMV antigens.

V was cut by 2 bases and J by 1 base, with 17 bases left in between. CDR3 size: 18 residues. Germline CDR1 and CDR2: SEHNR and FQNEAQ (reference sequence). In the case of this clone: Its antigen is undetermined.

The study ran its PCR with 60 Vbeta and 13 Jbeta primers. The table came from immunoSEQ multiplex PCR; TCRdb's copy has only in-frame clones and leaves some out. The sample carries about 130,000 clones, 75% to 85% recorded once. The J gene is TRBJ2-2, the V gene TRBV7-9; tentatively, D is TRBD1 (5 bases). Sequencing was done on a sample of PBMCs. This receptor was taken from a young man in good health and CMV-seronegative. The DNA of the CDR3 is TGTGCCAGCAGCTTAAGACAGATACAAAAATTGAACACCGGGGAGCTGTTTTTT. Its protein is CASSLRQIQKLNTGELFF.